This T cell receptor (beta chain) stems from a study of shared clonotypes between healthy human individuals. The assay ran at deep level. Profiled with immunoSEQ multiplex PCR; TCRdb holds only in-frame clones, not every one. The sample includes about 2 million clones, about 95% of them seen just once. Naive CD8 cells lacked CD45RO, underwent positive selection for CCR7 and left out terminally differentiated effector memory CD45RA+ cells. The TCR originated in a man between 18 and 35 years old in good health. Material for sequencing was naive CD8+ T cells sorted from blood.

The CDR3 loop reads CASQTGGRDSPLHF. CDR3 nucleotides: TGTGCCAGCCAGACAGGGGGCCGGGATTCACCCCTCCACTTT. The chain has TRBV19 and TRBJ1-6; 10 positions match TRBD1. This CDR3 has 14 amino acids. Per germline, CDR1 LNHDA and CDR2 SQIVND (reference sequence). V gave up 9 bases and J gave up 8 bases; unmatched junction bases: 7. The complete variable domain, with remaining parts taken from reference TRBV19 and TRBJ1-6, reads DGGITQSPKYLFRKEGQNVTLSCEQNLNHDAMYWYRQDPGQGLRLIYYSQIVNDFQKGDIAEGYSVSREKKESFPLTVTSAQKNPTAFYLCASQTGGRDSPLHFGNGTRLTVT.